Each of the 7 T cell receptor beta chains below was sequenced from the same sample in a study of cytomegalovirus exposure and HLA in healthy donors. A multiplex PCR was run with 60 Vbeta primers and 13 Jbeta primers. Assay: immunoSEQ multiplex PCR; the TCRdb copy retains only in-frame clones and omits some. Here the sample table reports around 140,000 clones. The source material was PBMCs. These receptor sequences come from a woman in her forties or fifties in good health and CMV-seronegative.

This chain uses TRBV27 with TRBJ1-5; D is unresolved. CDR3 length equals 15 residues. Germline CDR1 and CDR2: MNHEY and SMNVEV (reference sequence). The V end was cut by 3 bases, the J end by 4 bases, with 13 bases between. DNA for the CDR3: TGTGCCAGCAGTTTCGGGATATCGGCAAATCAGCCCCAGCATTTT. It is translated as CASSFGISANQPQHF.

The chain joins TRBV18 to TRBJ2-5, with D possibly being TRBD2 (7 bases). The CDR3 has 16 amino acids. V was clipped by 4 bases and J by 0 bases, with 15 bases between them. Per germline, CDR1 KGHSH and CDR2 LQKENI. The CDR3: CASSLAGGLHQETQYF. Written as DNA, the CDR3 is TGTGCCAGCTCACTAGCCGGGGGGCTACACCAAGAGACCCAGTACTTC.

V and J are TRBV7-3 and TRBJ2-1; 9 bases are shared with TRBD2. V was pared by 5 bases and J by 6 bases, with 8 bases of the junction left unmatched. The CDR3 has 15 residues. Germline values: CDR1 SGHTA, CDR2 FQGTGA. This chain's CDR3 is CASSPQLAGGNEQFF. The CDR3 nucleotides are TGTGCCAGCAGCCCTCAACTAGCGGGTGGCAATGAGCAGTTCTTC.

The chain recombines TRBV28 with TRBJ2-1, with 10 nucleotides matching TRBD1. The CDR3 has 13 amino acids. Germline assignment: CDR1 MDHEN and CDR2 SYDVKM. V gave up 6 bases and J gave up 8 bases; unmatched junction bases: 4. CDR3 bases: TGTGCCAGCAGATTCGGGACAGGGGATGAGCAGTTCTTC. Translated, it gives CASRFGTGDEQFF. Together with reference TRBV28 and TRBJ2-1, the CDR3 gives the full variable domain: DVKVTQSSRYLVKRTGEKVFLECVQDMDHENMFWYRQDPGLGLRLIYFSYDVKMKEKGDIPEGYSVSREKKERFSLILESASTNQTSMYLCASRFGTGDEQFFGPGTRLTVL.

The rearrangement links TRBV5-8 to TRBJ2-1, with D possibly matching TRBD2 (6 bases). Germline V gene lookup returns CDR1 SGHTS and CDR2 YDEGEE. The CDR3 is made up of 11 amino acids. The V and J ends lost 0 bases and 12 bases respectively, with 7 bases between them. The CDR3 DNA is TGTGCCAGCAGCTTGGACGGGGGGCAGTTCTTC. Encoded protein: CASSLDGGQFF.

The V call is TRBV28, the J call TRBJ2-1; TRBD2 agrees at 8 bases. Trimming cost V 1 base and J 5 bases; bases outside gene matches: 4. Germline V gives CDR1 MDHEN, CDR2 SYDVKM. The CDR3 has 15 residues. The chain's CDR3 is CASSLSLSGNNEQFF. The CDR3 DNA is TGTGCCAGCAGTTTATCGCTTAGCGGGAACAATGAGCAGTTCTTC.

The chain has TRBV19 and TRBJ1-1; 7 nucleotides line up with TRBD1. With V trimmed by 4 bases and J by 5 bases, 4 bases remained unmatched. The CDR3 extends over 13 amino acids. Germline CDR1 LNHDA, CDR2 SQIVND (reference sequence). CDR3 DNA sequence: TGTGCCAGTAGTAGGACAGGTTTTACTGAAGCTTTCTTT. Translating it yields CASSRTGFTEAFF.